These 8 T cell receptor beta chains were sequenced from one sample in a study of T-cell memory formation after mild COVID-19. TCRdb reprocessed the 5' RACE reads with MiXCR, giving one entry per CDR3 protein. This table has 400,000 to 500,000 distinct CDR3 sequences, 20% appearing once. Sequencing input: PBMCs or a T cell subset sorted from them (not recorded which). The receptor set was obtained from an adult woman who had mild COVID-19 (a few samples of this study predate the infection). Cell type and time point are not known.

The sample holds many counts of this clonotype. V usage is TRBV11-3 and J usage is TRBJ2-1; 11 positions match TRBD2. CDR1 is SGHNT, CDR2 YENEEA, per germline. CDR3 length: 15 amino acids. V lost 1 base and J lost 7; bases outside the gene matches: 3. CDR3 amino acids: CASSLVAGGRNEQFF. CDR3 bases: TGTGCCAGCAGCTTAGTAGCGGGAGGGCGTAATGAGCAGTTCTTC.

In nucleotides, the CDR3 is TGCGCCAGCAGCTTGCGAGGGATCGAACTGAATTCACCCCTCCACTTT. Amino acid sequence: CASSLRGIELNSPLHF. The V and J genes are TRBV5-1 and TRBJ1-6, with D uncertain. The CDR3 sequence is 16 residues long. Per germline, CDR1 SGHRS and CDR2 YFSETQ. Trimming pared 1 base from V and 7 bases from J, leaving 15 bases between.

The chain recombines TRBV5-6 with TRBJ2-2, with a possible D match to TRBD2 (5 bases). Trimming stripped 5 bases from V and 0 bases from J, with 11 bases between. Germline CDR1 and CDR2: SGHDT and YYEEEE. This CDR3 has 15 residues. The CDR3 region has the DNA TGTGCCAGCAGTGAGTTAGCGTCGAACACCGGGGAGCTGTTTTTT. Its protein product is CASSELASNTGELFF.

The rearrangement uses TRBV5-1 and TRBJ2-7; 7 positions match TRBD2. V trimming: 4 bases; J trimming: 2 bases; junction bases outside the gene matches: 6. Germline CDR1 is SGHRS and CDR2 is YFSETQ. The CDR3 totals 14 residues. CDR3 bases: TGCGCCAGCAGCCCTAGCGGTGGGACCTACGAGCAGTACTTC. Its protein is CASSPSGGTYEQYF.

The chain combines TRBV7-3 with TRBJ2-6, with 8 bases matching TRBD1. CDR1 is SGHTA, CDR2 FQGTGA, per germline. This CDR3 spans 17 amino acids. J gave up 0 bases and V 5 bases, and 6 bases lay outside the gene matches. CDR3 bases: TGTGCCAGCAGCCAGGGACAGGAGTACTCTGGGGCCAACGTCCTGACTTTC. As protein: CASSQGQEYSGANVLTF.

A few counts support this clonotype. The chain uses TRBV11-3 and TRBJ2-5, with TRBD1 matching over 9 bases. CDR1 SGHNT and CDR2 YENEEA come from the germline V gene. After removal of 5 bases from V and 5 bases from J, the junction contained 6 bases not matched to a gene. The CDR3 is made up of 14 amino acids. CDR3 sequence reads: CASSRGQGRETQYF. The CDR3 DNA reads TGTGCCAGCAGCCGCGGACAGGGGAGGGAGACCCAGTACTTC. The full variable domain, in which reference TRBV11-3 and TRBJ2-5 provide the parts outside the CDR3, is EAGVVQSPRYKIIEKKQPVAFWCNPISGHNTLYWYLQNLGQGPELLIRYENEEAVDDSQLPKDRFSAERLKGVDSTLKIQPAELGDSAVYLCASSRGQGRETQYFGPGTRLLVL.

The V gene is TRBV7-6, the J gene TRBJ2-1; 10 bases map to TRBD2. This CDR3 has 16 amino acids. From germline, CDR1 is SGHVS and CDR2 FNYEAQ. V trimming: 5 bases; J trimming: 5 bases; junction bases outside the gene matches: 9. The CDR3 DNA sequence: TGTGCCAGCAGCCCTACTGCGAGCGGGAGGGACAATGAGCAGTTCTTC. This translates into CASSPTASGRDNEQFF.

V gene TRBV29-1 combines with J gene TRBJ2-4; 9 nucleotides match TRBD2. Germline V gene lookup returns CDR1 SQVTM and CDR2 ANQGSEA. The CDR3 loop spans 13 amino acids. V trimming: 4 bases; J trimming: 5 bases; junction bases outside the gene matches: 3. The CDR3 nucleotides are TGCAGCGTTGGGGTAGCGGGAGAAAACATTCAGTACTTC. Encoded protein: CSVGVAGENIQYF.